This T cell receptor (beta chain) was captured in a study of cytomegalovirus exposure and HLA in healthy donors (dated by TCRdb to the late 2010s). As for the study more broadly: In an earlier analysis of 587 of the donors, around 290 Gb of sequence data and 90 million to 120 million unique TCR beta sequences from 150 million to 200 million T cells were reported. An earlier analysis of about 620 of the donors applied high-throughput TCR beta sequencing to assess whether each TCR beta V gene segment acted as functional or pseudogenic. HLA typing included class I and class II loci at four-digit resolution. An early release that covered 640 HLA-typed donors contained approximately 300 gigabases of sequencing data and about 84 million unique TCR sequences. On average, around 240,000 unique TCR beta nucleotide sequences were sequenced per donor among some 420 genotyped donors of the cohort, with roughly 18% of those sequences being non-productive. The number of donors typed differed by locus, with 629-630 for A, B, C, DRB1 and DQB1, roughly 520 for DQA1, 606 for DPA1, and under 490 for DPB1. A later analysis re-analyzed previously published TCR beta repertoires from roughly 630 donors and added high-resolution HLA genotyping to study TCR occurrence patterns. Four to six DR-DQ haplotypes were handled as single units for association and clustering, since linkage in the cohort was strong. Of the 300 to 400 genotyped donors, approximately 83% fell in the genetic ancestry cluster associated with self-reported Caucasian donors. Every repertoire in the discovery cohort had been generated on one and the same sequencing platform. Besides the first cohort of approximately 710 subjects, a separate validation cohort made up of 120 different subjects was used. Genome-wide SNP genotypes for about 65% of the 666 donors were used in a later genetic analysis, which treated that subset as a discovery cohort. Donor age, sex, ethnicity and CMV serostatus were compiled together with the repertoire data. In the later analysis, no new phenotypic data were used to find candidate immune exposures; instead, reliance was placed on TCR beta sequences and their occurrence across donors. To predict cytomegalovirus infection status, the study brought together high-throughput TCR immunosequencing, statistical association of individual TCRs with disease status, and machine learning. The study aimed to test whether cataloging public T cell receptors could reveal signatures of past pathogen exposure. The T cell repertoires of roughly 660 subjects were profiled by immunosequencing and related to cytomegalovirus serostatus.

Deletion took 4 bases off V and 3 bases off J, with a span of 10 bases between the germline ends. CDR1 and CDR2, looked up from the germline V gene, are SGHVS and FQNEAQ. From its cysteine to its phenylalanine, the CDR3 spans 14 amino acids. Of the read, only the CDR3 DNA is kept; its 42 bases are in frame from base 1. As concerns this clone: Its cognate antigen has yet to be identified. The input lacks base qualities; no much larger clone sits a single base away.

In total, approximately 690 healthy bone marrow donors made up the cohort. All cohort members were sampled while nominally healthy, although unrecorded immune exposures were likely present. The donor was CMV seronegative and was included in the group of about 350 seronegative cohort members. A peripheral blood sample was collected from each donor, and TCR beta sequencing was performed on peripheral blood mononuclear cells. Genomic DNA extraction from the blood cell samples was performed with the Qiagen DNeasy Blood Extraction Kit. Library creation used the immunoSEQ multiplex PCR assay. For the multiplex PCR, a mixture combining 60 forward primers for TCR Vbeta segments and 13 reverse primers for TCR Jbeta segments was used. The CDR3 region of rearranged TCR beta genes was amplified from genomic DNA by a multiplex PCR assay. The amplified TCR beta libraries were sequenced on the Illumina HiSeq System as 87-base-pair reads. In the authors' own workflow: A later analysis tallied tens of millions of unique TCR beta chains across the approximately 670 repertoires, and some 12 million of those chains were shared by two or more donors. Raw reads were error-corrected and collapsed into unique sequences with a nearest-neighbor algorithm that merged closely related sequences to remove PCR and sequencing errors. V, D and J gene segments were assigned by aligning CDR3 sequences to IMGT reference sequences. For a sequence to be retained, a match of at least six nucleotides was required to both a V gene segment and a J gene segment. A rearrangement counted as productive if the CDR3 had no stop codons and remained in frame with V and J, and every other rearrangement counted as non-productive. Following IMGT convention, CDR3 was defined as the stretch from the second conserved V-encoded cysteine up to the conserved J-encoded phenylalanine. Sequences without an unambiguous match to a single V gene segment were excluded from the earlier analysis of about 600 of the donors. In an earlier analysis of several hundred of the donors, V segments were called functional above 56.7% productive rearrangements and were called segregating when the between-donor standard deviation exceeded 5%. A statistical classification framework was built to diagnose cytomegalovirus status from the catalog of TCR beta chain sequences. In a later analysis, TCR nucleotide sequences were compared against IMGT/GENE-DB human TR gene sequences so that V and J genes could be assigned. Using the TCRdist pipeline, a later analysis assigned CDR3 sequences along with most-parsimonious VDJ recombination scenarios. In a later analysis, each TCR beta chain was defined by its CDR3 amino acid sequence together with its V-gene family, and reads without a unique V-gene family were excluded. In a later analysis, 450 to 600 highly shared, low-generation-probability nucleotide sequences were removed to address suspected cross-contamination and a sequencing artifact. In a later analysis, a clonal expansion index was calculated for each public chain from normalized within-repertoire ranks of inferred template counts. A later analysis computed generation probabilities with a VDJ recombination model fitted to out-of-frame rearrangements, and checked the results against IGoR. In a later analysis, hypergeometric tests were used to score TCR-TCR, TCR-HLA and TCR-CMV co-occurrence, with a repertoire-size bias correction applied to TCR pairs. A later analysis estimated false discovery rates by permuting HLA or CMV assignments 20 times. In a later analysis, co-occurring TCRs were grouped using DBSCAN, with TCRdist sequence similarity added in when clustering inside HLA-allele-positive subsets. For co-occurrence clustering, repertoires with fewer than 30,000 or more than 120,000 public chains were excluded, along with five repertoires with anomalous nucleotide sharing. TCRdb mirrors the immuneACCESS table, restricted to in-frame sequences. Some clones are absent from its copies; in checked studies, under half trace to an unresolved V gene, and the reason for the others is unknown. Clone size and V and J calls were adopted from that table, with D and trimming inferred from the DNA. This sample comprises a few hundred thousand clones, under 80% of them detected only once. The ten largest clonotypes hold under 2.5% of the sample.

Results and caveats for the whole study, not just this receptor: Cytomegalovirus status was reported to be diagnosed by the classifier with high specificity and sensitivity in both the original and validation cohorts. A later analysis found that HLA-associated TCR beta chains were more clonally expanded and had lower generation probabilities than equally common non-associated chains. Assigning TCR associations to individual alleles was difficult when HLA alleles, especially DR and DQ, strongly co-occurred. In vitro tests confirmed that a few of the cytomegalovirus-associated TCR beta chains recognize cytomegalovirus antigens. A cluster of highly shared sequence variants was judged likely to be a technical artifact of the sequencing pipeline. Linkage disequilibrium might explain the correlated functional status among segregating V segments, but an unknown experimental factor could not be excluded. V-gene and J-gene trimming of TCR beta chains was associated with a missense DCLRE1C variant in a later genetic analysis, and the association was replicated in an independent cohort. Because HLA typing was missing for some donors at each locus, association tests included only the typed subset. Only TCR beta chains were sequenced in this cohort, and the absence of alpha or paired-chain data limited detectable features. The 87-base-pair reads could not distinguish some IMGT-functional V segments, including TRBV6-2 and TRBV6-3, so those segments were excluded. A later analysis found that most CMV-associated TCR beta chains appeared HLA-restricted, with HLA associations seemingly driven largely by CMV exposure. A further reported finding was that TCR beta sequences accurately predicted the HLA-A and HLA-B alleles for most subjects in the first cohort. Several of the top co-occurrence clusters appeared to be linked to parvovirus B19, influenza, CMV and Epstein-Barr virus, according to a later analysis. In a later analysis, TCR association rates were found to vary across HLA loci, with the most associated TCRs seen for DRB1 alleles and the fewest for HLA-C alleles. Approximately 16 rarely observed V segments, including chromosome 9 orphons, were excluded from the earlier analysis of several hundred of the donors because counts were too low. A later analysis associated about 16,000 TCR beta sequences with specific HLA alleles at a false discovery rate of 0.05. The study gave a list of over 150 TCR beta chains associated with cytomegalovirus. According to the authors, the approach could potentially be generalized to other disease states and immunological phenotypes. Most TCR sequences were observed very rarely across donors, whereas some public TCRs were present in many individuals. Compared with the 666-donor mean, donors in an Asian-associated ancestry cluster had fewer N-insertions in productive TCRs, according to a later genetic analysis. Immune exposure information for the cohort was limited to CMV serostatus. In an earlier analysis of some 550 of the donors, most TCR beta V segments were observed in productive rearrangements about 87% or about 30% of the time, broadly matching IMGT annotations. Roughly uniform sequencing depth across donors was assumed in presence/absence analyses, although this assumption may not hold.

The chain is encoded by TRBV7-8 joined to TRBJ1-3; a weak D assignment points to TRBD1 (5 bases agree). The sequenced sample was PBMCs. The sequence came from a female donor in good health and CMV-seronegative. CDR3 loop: CASSYRDFGNTIYF. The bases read TGTGCCAGCAGCTACCGGGACTTTGGAAACACCATATATTTT. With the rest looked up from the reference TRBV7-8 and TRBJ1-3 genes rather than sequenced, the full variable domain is GAGVSQSPRYKVAKRGQDVALRCDPISGHVSLFWYQQALGQGPEFLTYFQNEAQLDKSGLPSDRFFAERPEGSVSTLKIQRTQQEDSAVYLCASSYRDFGNTIYFGEGSWLTVV.